These T cell receptor beta chains were read from a single sample in a study of blood T cell repertoires in COVID-19. Libraries were prepared by immunoSEQ multiplex PCR; TCRdb keeps only in-frame clonotypes and omits some of them. The repertoire holds 70,000 or so clones, with 80% to 90% as singletons. Sequenced: peripheral blood. These receptors were taken from a man aged 70 or older with active or convalescent COVID-19. CDR3s include the opening cysteine and the closing phenylalanine or tryptophan. The D gene is left open where the match is weak. A clone size is listed for some rows: how often the clone was seen (once, few, many), or a class if it is expanded.

j_call,d_call,cdr3_length,v_call,clone_size,cdr3_aa,cdr3_nt
TRBJ2-1,TRBD1,15,TRBV11-2,.,CASSLVGGARNEQFF,TGTGCCAGCAGCTTAGTAGGGGGCGCAAGGAATGAGCAGTTCTTC
TRBJ1-2,.,13,TRBV12-3/TRBV12-4,.,CASSSRVGYGYTF,TGTGCCAGCAGTTCCAGGGTAGGCTATGGCTACACCTTC
TRBJ1-1,.,15,TRBV28,.,CASSSPTGIPTEAFF,TGTGCCAGCAGTTCGCCAACAGGGATTCCGACTGAAGCTTTCTTT
TRBJ2-1,TRBD2,15,TRBV7-9,.,CASSLLSGRSNEQFF,TGTGCCAGCAGCTTGCTTAGCGGGAGAAGCAATGAGCAGTTCTTC
TRBJ2-7,TRBD1,15,TRBV3-1/TRBV3-2,.,CASSLLGQGVYEQYF,TGTGCCAGCAGCCTCCTGGGACAGGGGGTCTACGAGCAGTACTTC
TRBJ1-2,.,13,TRBV5-1,.,CASSLGQGLGYTF,TGCGCCAGCAGCTTGGGCCAGGGCCTTGGCTACACCTTC
TRBJ2-1,TRBD2,15,TRBV30,.,CAWSGLAGEANEQFF,TGTGCCTGGAGTGGATTAGCGGGAGAAGCGAATGAGCAGTTCTTC
TRBJ1-5,.,16,TRBV19,.,CASSRRVVREEQPQHF,TGTGCCAGTAGTCGGAGGGTCGTGAGGGAGGAGCAGCCCCAGCATTTT
TRBJ2-1,TRBD1,12,TRBV5-1,.,CASSFQGDEQFF,TGCGCCAGCAGCTTCCAGGGGGATGAGCAGTTCTTC
TRBJ1-4,TRBD1,14,TRBV3-1/TRBV3-2,many,CASSPTGVGEKLFF,TGTGCCAGCAGCCCTACAGGGGTGGGAGAAAAACTGTTTTTT
TRBJ2-7,TRBD1,13,TRBV6-5,.,CASRGQTLYEQYF,TGTGCCAGCAGGGGACAGACCCTCTACGAGCAGTACTTC
TRBJ1-6,TRBD1,14,TRBV19,.,CASSISGGVSPLHF,TGTGCCAGTAGTATTTCAGGGGGAGTTTCACCCCTCCACTTT
TRBJ1-3,TRBD1,13,TRBV27,.,CASSTTGGNTIYF,TGTGCCAGCAGCACGACAGGGGGAAACACCATATATTTT
TRBJ2-1,TRBD2,16,TRBV9,.,CASSVLIAGENNEQFF,TGTGCCAGCAGCGTATTGATAGCGGGAGAAAACAATGAGCAGTTCTTC
TRBJ2-2,.,15,TRBV7-9,.,CASSPLTGNTGELFF,TGTGCCAGCAGCCCCCTAACAGGGAACACCGGGGAGCTGTTTTTT
TRBJ1-1,.,14,TRBV27,.,CASSLYSGYTEAFF,TGTGCCAGCAGTTTATACAGCGGGTACACTGAAGCTTTCTTT
TRBJ2-4,TRBD2,16,TRBV15,.,CATSRGKTSGENIQYF,TGTGCCACCAGCAGAGGCAAAACTAGCGGAGAAAACATTCAGTACTTC
TRBJ1-3,TRBD1,19,TRBV5-6,once,CASSWYGTGIRVSGNTIYF,TGTGCCAGCAGCTGGTACGGGACAGGGATAAGAGTCTCTGGAAACACCATATATTTT
TRBJ1-1,.,17,TRBV16,.,CASSQILQGTGNTEAFF,TGTGCCAGCAGCCAAATCCTACAGGGCACTGGGAACACTGAAGCTTTCTTT
TRBJ2-1,.,15,TRBV2,.,CASTPSGLLYNEQFF,TGTGCCAGCACCCCCTCGGGTCTCTTATACAATGAGCAGTTCTTC
TRBJ2-2,.,16,TRBV5-1,.,CASSLVPAANTGELFF,TGCGCCAGCAGCTTGGTCCCAGCGGCGAACACCGGGGAGCTGTTTTTT
TRBJ2-3,.,16,TRBV28,.,CASSPWGEARGDTQYF,TGTGCCAGCAGCCCCTGGGGGGAGGCGCGGGGAGATACGCAGTATTTT
TRBJ2-2,.,15,TRBV11-2,.,CASSRSGGYTGELFF,TGTGCCAGCAGCAGATCAGGGGGGTACACCGGGGAGCTGTTTTTT
TRBJ2-3,.,13,TRBV19,.,CATCSGGTDTQYF,TGTGCCACTTGTTCCGGGGGAACAGATACGCAGTATTTT
TRBJ2-4,TRBD1,14,TRBV7-9,.,CASSFSTGIDIQYF,TGTGCCAGCAGCTTCTCGACAGGGATAGACATTCAGTACTTC
TRBJ2-7,TRBD2,13,TRBV30,.,CAWSTGGPSEQYF,TGTGCCTGGAGTACGGGAGGGCCCAGCGAGCAGTACTTC
TRBJ2-1,TRBD2,17,TRBV18,.,CASSPGLAGETYNEQFF,TGTGCCAGCTCACCGGGACTAGCGGGAGAAACCTACAATGAGCAGTTCTTC
TRBJ2-6,TRBD1,15,TRBV6-6,.,CASSYDRAGANVLTF,TGTGCCAGCAGTTACGACAGGGCTGGGGCCAACGTCCTGACTTTC
TRBJ2-2,TRBD1,17,TRBV6-6,.,CASRRRQGPMNTGELFF,TGTGCCAGCAGGCGAAGACAGGGGCCCATGAACACCGGGGAGCTGTTTTTT
TRBJ1-1,.,15,TRBV28,.,CASSRAGTHDTEAFF,TGTGCCAGCAGTAGAGCCGGGACACACGACACTGAAGCTTTCTTT
TRBJ2-7,TRBD1,15,TRBV5-1,.,CASSTNRGPPYEQYF,TGCGCCAGCAGCACCAACAGGGGGCCTCCCTACGAGCAGTACTTC
TRBJ1-3,.,16,TRBV7-5,.,CARSFRQGSPGNTIYF,TGTGCCAGAAGCTTTCGACAGGGAAGTCCAGGAAACACCATATATTTT
TRBJ2-5,TRBD2,15,TRBV5-4,.,CASSFSGRGKETQYF,TGTGCCAGCAGCTTTAGCGGGAGAGGGAAAGAGACCCAGTACTTC
TRBJ2-4,TRBD2,17,TRBV4-1,.,CASSLRLGTSGKDIQYF,TGCGCCAGCAGCTTGCGTCTTGGGACTAGCGGGAAGGACATTCAGTACTTC
TRBJ2-7,.,16,TRBV7-9,once,CASSLAGGGSSGEQYF,TGTGCCAGCAGCTTAGCAGGGGGTGGGAGCTCGGGAGAGCAGTACTTC
TRBJ1-2,.,14,TRBV19,.,CASSIDPDSYGYTF,TGTGCCAGTAGTATAGACCCGGACTCCTATGGCTACACCTTC
TRBJ1-4,.,16,TRBV5-5,once,CASSLPQGAANEKLFF,TGTGCCAGCAGCTTGCCCCAGGGTGCCGCTAATGAAAAACTGTTTTTT
TRBJ1-5,.,14,TRBV6-1,once,CASSHNRANQPQHF,TGTGCCAGCAGCCATAACAGGGCCAATCAGCCCCAGCATTTT
TRBJ1-3,TRBD1,16,TRBV7-2,.,CASSWGQGELGNTIYF,TGTGCCAGCAGTTGGGGACAGGGGGAATTGGGAAACACCATATATTTT
TRBJ1-1,.,16,TRBV7-2,.,CASSPPVTGMNTEAFF,TGTGCCAGCAGCCCCCCCGTCACAGGGATGAACACTGAAGCTTTCTTT
TRBJ1-4,TRBD1,16,TRBV6-1,.,CASSGLIGGLNEKLFF,TGTGCCAGCAGTGGCCTCATAGGGGGCCTTAATGAAAAACTGTTTTTT
TRBJ1-5,.,16,TRBV6-5,.,CASSYSRGHSNQPQHF,TGTGCCAGCAGTTACTCGCGAGGCCATAGCAATCAGCCCCAGCATTTT
TRBJ2-2,TRBD2,17,TRBV5-8,.,CASSPTGTSGFAGELFF,TGTGCCAGCAGCCCGACCGGGACTAGCGGGTTTGCCGGGGAGCTGTTTTTT
TRBJ1-1,.,13,TRBV6-6,.,CASSYTFGGWAFF,TGTGCCAGCAGTTACACGTTTGGGGGGTGGGCTTTCTTT
TRBJ2-7,TRBD2,15,TRBV4-2,.,CASSQVASGAYEQYF,TGTGCCAGCAGCCAGGTTGCTAGCGGGGCCTACGAGCAGTACTTC
TRBJ1-2,.,13,TRBV28,.,CASTPRPGYGYTF,TGTGCCAGCACCCCCCGTCCAGGGTATGGCTACACCTTC
TRBJ1-1,.,15,TRBV6-5,.,CASRIEGGVNTEAFF,TGTGCCAGCAGAATAGAGGGGGGGGTGAACACTGAAGCTTTCTTT
TRBJ1-2,.,15,TRBV28,.,CASSLRAGVVSGYTF,TGTGCCAGCAGTTTACGGGCAGGGGTAGTGAGTGGCTACACCTTC
TRBJ1-1,TRBD1,14,TRBV30,.,CAWRGQGPNTEAFF,TGTGCCTGGAGGGGACAGGGACCGAACACTGAAGCTTTCTTT
TRBJ2-7,.,14,TRBV18,.,CASSPQEGVGEQYF,TGTGCCAGCTCACCACAAGAGGGAGTAGGCGAGCAGTACTTC
TRBJ1-5,.,15,TRBV24-1,once,CATSDPGGSGQPQHF,TGTGCCACCAGTGATCCGGGAGGGTCTGGTCAGCCCCAGCATTTT
TRBJ1-6,.,14,TRBV11-3,.,CASSLFGGDSPLHF,TGTGCCAGCAGCTTATTTGGGGGCGATTCACCCCTCCACTTT
TRBJ1-6,TRBD1,15,TRBV9,.,CASSVGQGSPSPLHF,TGTGCCAGCAGCGTGGGACAGGGGAGCCCTTCACCCCTCCACTTT
TRBJ1-2,.,15,TRBV5-4,.,CASSLGARENYGYTF,TGTGCCAGCAGCTTGGGAGCCAGGGAAAACTATGGCTACACCTTC
TRBJ2-5,TRBD2,15,TRBV19,.,CASSPIRGGQETQYF,TGTGCCAGTAGCCCGATACGGGGGGGCCAGGAGACCCAGTACTTC
TRBJ2-7,TRBD2,15,TRBV18,.,CASSPSAGGFYEQYF,TGTGCCAGCTCACCATCAGCGGGAGGGTTTTACGAGCAGTACTTC
TRBJ2-7,.,12,TRBV12-3/TRBV12-4,.,CASSLFGLEQYF,TGTGCCAGCAGTTTGTTTGGACTGGAGCAGTACTTC
TRBJ1-2,TRBD1,14,TRBV28,.,CASNLQGGNYGYTF,TGTGCCAGCAACTTACAGGGGGGGAACTATGGCTACACCTTC
TRBJ2-1,.,13,TRBV29-1,.,CSVERTNGDEQFF,TGCAGCGTTGAAAGGACAAACGGAGATGAGCAGTTCTTC